These 11 T cell receptor beta chains were all obtained from the same sample, sequenced in a study of T cells in Graves' hyperthyroidism and ophthalmopathy. Regions amplified from RNA transcripts were the TCR beta CDR3 regions. The HTBI primer set drove a first-round RT-PCR of the TCR CDR3. TCRdb re-called the multiplex PCR reads through MiXCR, storing one row per CDR3 protein. The table has about 260,000 distinct CDR3 sequences, roughly 15% seen once. Sequencing was done on a sample of blood. The receptors derive from a woman aged 18-35 years with Graves' ophthalmopathy.

The CDR3: CASSRRSGGPQETQYF. The CDR3 coding sequence is TGTGCCAGCAGTCGTCGTAGCGGGGGGCCCCAAGAGACCCAGTACTTC. The chain uses TRBV28 and TRBJ2-5; the match to TRBD2 covers 10 bases. The CDR3 spans 16 residues. The ends lost 5 bases at V and 1 base at J; junction bases unmatched: 7. Germline-derived CDR1 and CDR2 are MDHEN and SYDVKM.

This clonotype was seen many times. The chain employs TRBV27 and TRBJ2-2; D is unresolved. The length of the CDR3 is 13 residues. V lost 0 bases, J lost 6 bases, and 5 bases lay in between. Germline-derived CDR1 and CDR2 are MNHEY and SMNVEV (reference sequence). Written as DNA, the CDR3 is TGTGCCAGCAGTTTATCCCGGTCCGGGGAGCTGTTTTTT. Translated: CASSLSRSGELFF.

This clonotype turned up a few times. The gene calls are TRBV5-1 and TRBJ2-2; 7 nucleotides line up with TRBD1. Germline CDR1 and CDR2: SGHRS and YFSETQ. The V segment lost 2 bases and the J segment 3 bases; nucleotides outside the gene matches: 7. This CDR3 is 16 amino acids long. In DNA, the CDR3 is TGCGCCAGCAGCTTCCCCGGGACAGAGGACACCGGGGAGCTGTTTTTT. Protein: CASSFPGTEDTGELFF.

This clonotype showed up just a few times. One end of the junction varies from germline; a read error may be responsible. This chain uses TRBV6-1 with TRBJ1-5, with D tentatively TRBD1 (5 bases). CDR3 length: 15 residues. Germline-derived CDR1 and CDR2 are MNHNS and SASEGT. The CDR3 here is CAGSGGDTSNQPQHF. DNA of the CDR3: TGTGCCGGCAGTGGAGGGGATACTAGCAATCAGCCCCAGCATTTT.

At least ten counts were recorded for this clonotype. The chain joins TRBV6-5 to TRBJ1-5; 7 nucleotides align to TRBD1. Germline CDR1 and CDR2: MNHEY and SVGAGI. The CDR3 consists of 16 residues. After removal of 2 bases from V and 4 bases from J, the junction contained 8 bases not matched to a gene. In nucleotides, the CDR3 is TGTGCCAGCAGTTACGGTCCGGGACAGCAAAATCAGCCCCAGCATTTT. This codes for CASSYGPGQQNQPQHF.

J is TRBJ1-2 and V is TRBV30, with TRBD1 matching 7 bases. Germline loops: CDR1 GTSNPN, CDR2 SVGIG (reference sequence). The CDR3 consists of 12 residues. The CDR3 nucleotides are TGTGCAACCGGAGGGGGCTACGTGGGCTACACCTTC. Translating it yields CATGGGYVGYTF.

With regard to this clonotype: This may be a read error, as it is one base from a much larger clone. The chain has TRBV20-1 and TRBJ1-1; D is unclear. Germline CDR1 DFQATT, CDR2 SNEGSKA (reference sequence). CDR3 length: 13 residues. The CDR3 DNA reads TGCAGTGCAGCACGACTGCCAAACACTGGAGCTTTCTTT. Translated: CSAARLPNTGAFF.

This clonotype was observed many times. The rearrangement uses TRBV9 and TRBJ2-2; D is unresolved. CDR1 SGDLS and CDR2 YYNGEE come from the germline V gene. This CDR3 spans 16 amino acids. With 3 bases removed from V and 0 bases from J, the gap between germline ends came to 12 bases. The CDR3 loop reads CASSAVAIPNTGELFF. The CDR3 nucleotides are TGTGCCAGCAGCGCGGTAGCAATTCCGAACACCGGGGAGCTGTTTTTT.

This clonotype was counted at least ten times. The chain has TRBV10-3 and TRBJ1-1; no definite D call. The CDR3 extends over 12 amino acids. The V end lost 6 bases, the J end lost 5 bases, and 10 bases lay between the germline ends. Per the germline V gene, CDR1 is ENHRY and CDR2 is SYGVKD. The CDR3 region has the DNA TGTGCCATCAGAGCGGGAGGGACTGAAGCTTTCTTT. It codes for CAIRAGGTEAFF.

The rearrangement uses TRBV20-1 and TRBJ2-7; D is unresolved. Germline loops: CDR1 DFQATT, CDR2 SNEGSKA (reference sequence). V was clipped by 5 bases and J by 1 base, with 12 bases between them. The CDR3 is 13 amino acids. CDR3 coding DNA: TGCAGTGCTCGTGGGTCGGTATCCTACGAGCAGTACTTC. Its protein is CSARGSVSYEQYF.

This clonotype was seen many times. J is TRBJ2-7 and V is TRBV18; the match to TRBD1 covers 9 bases. Trimming at V came to 1 base and at J to 3 bases, leaving 1 base not matched to a gene. The germline gives CDR1 KGHSH, CDR2 LQKENI. This CDR3 has 14 residues. The CDR3 bases are TGTGCCAGCTCACCACGACAGGGGGACTACGAGCAGTACTTC. Translation gives CASSPRQGDYEQYF. The entire variable domain, with the rest obtained from reference TRBV18 and TRBJ2-7, is as follows: NAGVMQNPRHLVRRRGQEARLRCSPMKGHSHVYWYRQLPEEGLKFMVYLQKENIIDESGMPKERFSAEFPKEGPSILRIQQVVRGDSAAYFCASSPRQGDYEQYFGPGTRLTVT.